This paragraph reports one T cell receptor (beta chain). Its antigen is undetermined. The CDR3 is made up of 12 amino acids. V was trimmed by 6 bases and J by 6 bases, leaving 6 bases between them. This entry comes from a study of Ad26.COV2.S vaccination and SARS-CoV-2 variants. On the study more broadly: A participant enrolled in the COV1001 Ad26.COV2.S trial arm provided the sample. The study gave Ad26.COV2.S intramuscularly, once or twice 56 days apart.

The protocol was immunoSEQ multiplex PCR, while the TCRdb copy is restricted to in-frame clones and leaves out a portion. The sample carries about 350,000 clones, around 89% recorded once. This sample's treatment: about 20 received Ad26.COV2.S at low or high dose, single or two shots; 5 received placebo; per-sample allocation not given. Sampling was performed 63 days after the first vaccine or placebo injection. The individual, an adult aged 18-55 years, was a donor in Boston. The study's findings and limits: Placebo recipients and vaccine recipients were similar in non-spike TCR breadth.

The chain uses TRBV12-3 or TRBV12-4 and TRBJ1-6, with no clear D. The TCR sequence derives from a person aged 18-60 years who received the Ad26.COV2.S COVID-19 vaccine or a placebo. The material was peripheral blood, obtained in a trial of Ad26.COV2.S vaccine versus placebo. CDR3 sequence reads: CASRMGNSPLHF. CDR3 DNA: TGTGCCAGCAGGATGGGTAATTCACCCCTCCACTTT.